The source of this T cell receptor beta chain is a study of CD8 T cells in Susac syndrome (dated by TCRdb to the late 2010s). Regarding the study in general: The study used repertoire sequencing to test whether antigen drove CD8+ T cell activation and differentiation in Susac syndrome. The clonality of the CD8+ T cell repertoire was compared across 12 healthy donors, about 14 Susac syndrome patients and about 16 multiple sclerosis patients.

The investigation overall reported the following: The TCR sequencing and HLA analysis was acknowledged to have included a relatively small number of individuals.

Peripheral blood CD8+ and CD4+ T cells from healthy donors, Susac syndrome patients and multiple sclerosis patients were profiled by high-throughput TCR beta sequencing. Treatment-naive patients with stable or active relapsing-remitting disease fulfilling revised McDonald criteria were used as multiple sclerosis controls. Bulk CD8+ and CD4+ T cells were purified by magnetic negative isolation, while CD8+ TEMRA cells were enriched using FACS. Blood was drawn into EDTA tubes, processed within 24 hours, and PBMCs were isolated by density gradient centrifugation. PBMCs intended for TCR sequencing were frozen in liquid nitrogen and were later thawed in a 37 degrees C water bath. Purity of sorted or isolated CD4+, CD8+ and CD8+ TEMRA cells was at least 90%. The germline V gene gives CDR1 as MGHRA and CDR2 as YSYEKL. For this chain, trimming is 4 bases at the V end and 5 bases at the J end, and the number of junction bases without a gene match is 9. The CDR3 measures 15 amino acids from cysteine to phenylalanine. The kept DNA is CDR3 alone, 45 bases in frame from the first base.

RNA was extracted with the RNeasy kit and roughly 0.45 to 1 ug was reverse transcribed using random hexamers. The immunoSEQ multiplex PCR assay, covering 54 Vbeta and 13 Jbeta segments, was used to amplify TCR beta CDR3 regions. To correct PCR amplification bias, a synthetic template baseline was used for both primer optimization and computational correction. In the paper's pipeline: Reads were assigned to V, D and J genes according to IMGT and analyzed in immunoSEQ Analyzer, with only productive sequences retained. Clonality was computed as one minus Shannon entropy normalized by log2 of the number of productive unique sequences. Public and private clones were assessed among the 100 most prevalent clones of each patient and control. A clone was defined as Susac-specific if it was absent from the healthy and MS cohorts, from 1052 published viral clones and from other ImmuneACCESS disease sequences. The raw public data were reprocessed by TCRdb itself: fastp quality trimming at Q25, MiXCR clonotype calling, in-frame beta chains only. One record per CDR3 amino acid sequence lists the most common genes and DNA. None of the V and J calls come from the authors' own analysis; TCRdb made them. A total of approximately 130,000 distinct CDR3 sequences appear in this sample, approximately 89% of them only once. Roughly 0.25% of the sample is taken by the ten largest.

As for this clonotype: Its specific antigen is unknown. Base qualities are not recorded, but no much larger clone differs from it by a single base.

This sequence was found in a human donor with multiple sclerosis. The rearrangement combines TRBV4-1 with TRBJ1-1, with 8 central nucleotides matching TRBD1. The sequenced material came from CD8+ T cells from PBMCs. Read as DNA, the sequence is TGCGCCAGCAGCCGATTGACAGGGGATTGGACTGAAGCTTTCTTT. Its translation reads: CASSRLTGDWTEAFF.